This is a list of T cell receptor beta chains from one sample in a study of Graves' ophthalmopathy and Graves' hyperthyroidism. Using its own MiXCR run on the multiplex PCR reads, TCRdb lists one record per CDR3 protein. The sample shows 900,000 to 1,200,000 distinct CDR3 sequences, about two fifths of them seen only once. Material: peripheral blood or thyroid tissue (not recorded which). The receptors were sampled from an adult man with Graves' hyperthyroidism. CDR3s include the opening cysteine and the closing phenylalanine or tryptophan. The D gene is left open where the match is weak. Clone size, where shown, is once, few, many, or a class for clones that have expanded.

cdr3_nt cdr3_aa v_call clone_size d_call j_call
TGTGCCAGCAGCTCTGGGATCTCTGGGGCCAACGTCCTGACTTTC CASSSGISGANVLTF TRBV7-9 many - TRBJ2-6
TGTGCCAGCAGCCTGGGGGACTTGAGGTACCAAGAGACCCAGTACTTC CASSLGDLRYQETQYF TRBV11-2 - - TRBJ2-5
TGCGCCAGCAGTGAGCCGGACAGTACACAATTAGACTATGGCTACACCTTC CASSEPDSTQLDYGYTF TRBV10-2 - - TRBJ1-2
TGTGCCAGTAGTCCGATCTTGGAGAACACTGAAGCTTTCTTT CASSPILENTEAFF TRBV19 many - TRBJ1-1
TGTGCCTGGAGTGCGGATGGTGGTGAAGCTTTCTTT CAWSADGGEAFF TRBV30 few - TRBJ1-1
TGTGCCAGCAGCTCGGACTGGAAGTTTTACGAGCAGTACTTC CASSSDWKFYEQYF TRBV7-9 - - TRBJ2-7
TGCAGTGCTCCCGAGAGCTCTGGGGCCAACGTCCTGACTTTC CSAPESSGANVLTF TRBV20-1 many - TRBJ2-6
TGTGCCACCCAAGGTCCGAACCGCGGCACTGAAGCTTTCTTT CATQGPNRGTEAFF TRBV24-1 many - TRBJ1-1
TGTGCCACCAGCAGAGATGTCAGGGGAGGGCCAACCTACGAGCAGTACTTC CATSRDVRGGPTYEQYF TRBV15 - - TRBJ2-7
TGTGCCAGCAGCTTCTGGGGGGCAGAGGGGGCTGAAGCTTTCTTT CASSFWGAEGAEAFF TRBV7-4 - - TRBJ1-1
TGTGCCAGTAGTACCGCCGGACTATCTGGGGCCAACGTCCTGACTTTC CASSTAGLSGANVLTF TRBV19 many - TRBJ2-6
TGTGCCAGCAGCTCGCCGGGGTCAAGGGAGACCCAGTACTTC CASSSPGSRETQYF TRBV7-6 many - TRBJ2-5
TGCGCCAGCAGCTTGGACCCACATGGTTTAAGGCAAGAGACCCAGTACTTC CASSLDPHGLRQETQYF TRBV5-1 few - TRBJ2-5
TGTGCCAGCAGCCGAAGTCGCAATCAGCCCCAGCATTTT CASSRSRNQPQHF TRBV9 - - TRBJ1-5
TGTGCCAGCAGCCCAGCAGAAGCCAATCAGCCCCAGCATTTT CASSPAEANQPQHF TRBV7-2 many - TRBJ1-5
TGTGCCAGCAGTTACCGCGCCACAGCAGGAAACACCATATATTTT CASSYRATAGNTIYF TRBV27 few - TRBJ1-3
TGTGCCCGAGGTGGCGGGAGAATTCCCTACGAGCAGTACTTC CARGGGRIPYEQYF TRBV19 - TRBD2 TRBJ2-7
TGTGCCAGCAGCCAAGAAAGCATCGGGACAGCCGTCGGCGAGCAGTACTTC CASSQESIGTAVGEQYF TRBV12-3/TRBV12-4 - TRBD1 TRBJ2-7
TGTGCCAGCAGCCTTCGACAGGGGGCCAATTCACCCCTCCACTTT CASSLRQGANSPLHF TRBV14 many TRBD1 TRBJ1-6
TGCGCCAGCAGTGAAGGTGTCTTT CASSEGVF TRBV10-2 - - TRBJ1-1
TGTGCCAGCACACTGGCGGGGGACTGGAGCTCCTACGAGCAGTACTTC CASTLAGDWSSYEQYF TRBV7-9 - TRBD2 TRBJ2-7
TGTGCCAGCAGTTTAAGTCTAACAGGGTATCAGCCCCAGCATTTT CASSLSLTGYQPQHF TRBV25-1 - - TRBJ1-5
TGCGCCAGCAGAATCGGGGGAAGCCAAAACTACGAGCAGTACTTC CASRIGGSQNYEQYF TRBV10-2 - - TRBJ2-7
TGCAGTGCTAGACAGGGGGGAGTTCAAGAGACCCAGTACTTC CSARQGGVQETQYF TRBV20-1 - - TRBJ2-5
TGCGCCAGCAGTGAGTCGAAGTCGCGGGGCAGCGTTCAGGAAACCGGGACTCCGGCCTACGAGCAGTACTTC CASSESKSRGSVQETGTPAYEQYF TRBV10-2 - - TRBJ2-7
TGCAGCGTTGCGTTGGGGGGAGAGCTAACCGGGGAGCTGTTTTTT CSVALGGELTGELFF TRBV29-1 many - TRBJ2-2
TGTGCCAGCAGTTTGGAAGGTTCTCTCTGGAACACCGGGGAGCTGTTTTTT CASSLEGSLWNTGELFF TRBV12-3/TRBV12-4 - - TRBJ2-2
TGTGCCAGCAACCCCACAGTAGCCTACGAGCAGTACTTC CASNPTVAYEQYF TRBV9 - - TRBJ2-7
TGCGCCAGCAGCCAAGGTAGCCCCTCCGGAAGCTCTGGAAACACCATATATTTT CASSQGSPSGSSGNTIYF TRBV7-9 few - TRBJ1-3
TGTGCCATCAGTGAGGCCCAGAATACGCAGTATTTT CAISEAQNTQYF TRBV10-3 - - TRBJ2-3
TGTGCCAGCGGACGGACAGTGAGAATGAGCTCTGGAAACACCATATATTTT CASGRTVRMSSGNTIYF TRBV6-2/TRBV6-3 - - TRBJ1-3
TGTGCCACCACCGGGACTAGCGGGATTGGCGGGGAGCTGTTTTTT CATTGTSGIGGELFF TRBV10-3 few TRBD2 TRBJ2-2
TGCAGTGCTACGCGACAGTCCGGGAGGTCCTACGAGCAGTACTTC CSATRQSGRSYEQYF TRBV20-1 - TRBD2 TRBJ2-7
TGTGCCAGCAGGGTAACAGGGGGCGCTAACACCGGGGAGCTGTTTTTT CASRVTGGANTGELFF TRBV19 - TRBD1 TRBJ2-2
TGTGCCAGCAGTTCCCAGACTAGCGGGGGGGTTACGCAGTATTTT CASSSQTSGGVTQYF TRBV6-6 - TRBD2 TRBJ2-3
TGTGCCAGCAGCTTCAGCGGGGGTGCGTACGAGCAGTACTTC CASSFSGGAYEQYF TRBV7-2 many TRBD2 TRBJ2-7
TGTGCCAGCAGGGCCGATATGAACACTGAAGCTTTCTTT CASRADMNTEAFF TRBV2 many - TRBJ1-1
TGTGCCAGCAGCTTATCAGGGGTTGACAATGAGCAGTTCTTC CASSLSGVDNEQFF TRBV7-9 - - TRBJ2-1
TGTGCCAGCAGCCCTGACAATCCCAATCAGCCCCAGCATTTT CASSPDNPNQPQHF TRBV7-8 many - TRBJ1-5
TGCAGTGCCGAGAAGGCTAGCGGCCAAGAGACCCAGTACTTC CSAEKASGQETQYF TRBV20-1 many TRBD2 TRBJ2-5
TGTGCCACCAGCAGAGTGGCAGGGGCTGGCTACACCTTC CATSRVAGAGYTF TRBV15 - - TRBJ1-2
TGCGCCAGCAGCTTGGACCCGGCCAGGGGCCGGGAGACCCAGTACTTC CASSLDPARGRETQYF TRBV5-1 - - TRBJ2-5
TGCGCCAGCAGCCAAGAAAAAGTCTCCTACGAGCAGTACTTC CASSQEKVSYEQYF TRBV4-3 - - TRBJ2-7
TGTGCCAGCTCGGGGGATCCTTTGTACGAGCAGTACTTC CASSGDPLYEQYF TRBV2 - - TRBJ2-7
TGTGCCAGCAGCTTAAGGTATGGGATCTACGAGCAGTACTTC CASSLRYGIYEQYF TRBV9 few - TRBJ2-7
TGTGCCAGCAGCTTAAGACTAGCGGGAGTCGAAGAGACCCAGTACTTC CASSLRLAGVEETQYF TRBV7-2 - TRBD2 TRBJ2-5
TGCAGCGTTAGGGGTGGTGGGGCCAACGTCCTGACTTTC CSVRGGGANVLTF TRBV29-1 medium-sized - TRBJ2-6
TGCGCCAGCAGCCAAGGGCAGCCGCCAGGGCAGCCCCAGCATTTT CASSQGQPPGQPQHF TRBV4-1 many - TRBJ1-5
TGCAGCGTTGTGGACAATGACTACACCTTC CSVVDNDYTF TRBV29-1 - - TRBJ1-2
TGTGCCAGCAGCGTAGAACCAACCTCTGAGCAGTACTTC CASSVEPTSEQYF TRBV9 many - TRBJ2-7
TGCGCCAGCAGGCCCTTGTGGGAGGGAGACAAAGATACGCAGTATTTT CASRPLWEGDKDTQYF TRBV5-1 - TRBD2 TRBJ2-3
TGTGCCAGCCGCGGGACTAGCGGAGTCTACGAGCAGTACTTC CASRGTSGVYEQYF TRBV2 - TRBD2 TRBJ2-7
TGTGCCAGCAGTGAAGATTGGGCGAGGGAGACCCAGTACTTC CASSEDWARETQYF TRBV10-3 - - TRBJ2-5
TGCAGCGTTGAGTTCGTCGGGGGACCTCAAGAGACCCAGTACTTC CSVEFVGGPQETQYF TRBV29-1 many - TRBJ2-5
TGCAGTGCTAGAGATGTGGGCAGCGGGCGAAATCAGCCCCAGCATTTT CSARDVGSGRNQPQHF TRBV20-1 many - TRBJ1-5